This T cell receptor (beta chain) was captured by sequencing in a study of T-cell memory formation after mild COVID-19. MiXCR, run by TCRdb on the 5' RACE reads, gives a single entry per CDR3 protein. The data hold under 250,000 distinct CDR3 sequences, with roughly 15% observed a single time. The germline V gene encodes CDR1 MNHNS and CDR2 SASEGT. There are 13 residues in the CDR3. Between the trimmed V and J ends, which lost 2 bases and 4 bases, there was a span of 6 bases. This clonotype has just a few counts. Material for sequencing was PBMCs or a T cell subset sorted from them (not recorded which). This receptor was obtained from an adult woman who had mild COVID-19 (a few samples of this study predate the infection). Cell type and time point are not known. This chain uses TRBV6-1 with TRBJ1-5; no firm D call. CDR3 coding DNA: TGTGCCAGCAGTGAAATGGAAAATCAGCCCCAGCATTTT. This gives the protein CASSEMENQPQHF.